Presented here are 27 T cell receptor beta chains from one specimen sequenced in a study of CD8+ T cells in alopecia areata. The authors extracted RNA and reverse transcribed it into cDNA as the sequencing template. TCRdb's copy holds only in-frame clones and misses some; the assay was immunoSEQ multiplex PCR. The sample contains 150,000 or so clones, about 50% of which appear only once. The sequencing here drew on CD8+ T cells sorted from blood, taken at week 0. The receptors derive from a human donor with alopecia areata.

This chain's CDR3 is CASSLEGALNTEAFF. CDR3 nucleotide sequence: TGTGCCAGCAGCTTAGAGGGGGCTCTGAACACTGAAGCTTTCTTT. The chain combines TRBV13 with TRBJ1-1; 7 positions match TRBD1. V lost 1 base, J lost 0 bases, and 2 bases stayed unmatched. CDR3 length equals 15 residues. Germline CDR1 PRHDT, CDR2 FYEKMQ (reference sequence).

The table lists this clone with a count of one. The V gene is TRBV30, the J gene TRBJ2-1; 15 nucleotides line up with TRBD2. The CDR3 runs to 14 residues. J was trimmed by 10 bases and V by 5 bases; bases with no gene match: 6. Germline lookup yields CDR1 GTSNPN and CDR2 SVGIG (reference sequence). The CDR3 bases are TGTGCCTGGCGGACTAGCGGGGGGGCCGAGGAGCAGTTCTTC. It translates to CAWRTSGGAEEQFF.

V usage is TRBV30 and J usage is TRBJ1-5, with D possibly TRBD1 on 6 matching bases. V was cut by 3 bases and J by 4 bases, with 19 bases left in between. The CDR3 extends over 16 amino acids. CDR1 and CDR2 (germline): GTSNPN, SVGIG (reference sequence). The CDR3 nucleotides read TGTGCCTGGAGCCCACGGGGGCAGGGCCCGAATCAGCCCCAGCATTTT. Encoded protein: CAWSPRGQGPNQPQHF.

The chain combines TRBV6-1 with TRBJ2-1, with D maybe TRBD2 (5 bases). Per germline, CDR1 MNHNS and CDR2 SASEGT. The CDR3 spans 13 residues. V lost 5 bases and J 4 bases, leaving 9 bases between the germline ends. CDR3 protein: CASSTGLYNEQFF. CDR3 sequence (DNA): TGTGCCAGCAGTACCGGACTTTACAATGAGCAGTTCTTC.

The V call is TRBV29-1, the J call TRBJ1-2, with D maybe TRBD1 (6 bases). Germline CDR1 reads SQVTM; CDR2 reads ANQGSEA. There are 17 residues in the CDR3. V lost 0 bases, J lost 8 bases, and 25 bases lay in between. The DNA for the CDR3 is TGCAGCGTTGAAGACCCCGTCGCGACAGGCCCCTCCAGGGGCTACACCTTC. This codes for CSVEDPVATGPSRGYTF.

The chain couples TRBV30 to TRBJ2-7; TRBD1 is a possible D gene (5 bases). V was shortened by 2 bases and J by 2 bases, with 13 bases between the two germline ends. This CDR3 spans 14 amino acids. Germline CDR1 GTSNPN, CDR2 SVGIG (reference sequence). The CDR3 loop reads CAWSLVGAPYEQYF. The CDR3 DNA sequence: TGTGCCTGGAGTCTTGTAGGGGCCCCCTACGAGCAGTACTTC. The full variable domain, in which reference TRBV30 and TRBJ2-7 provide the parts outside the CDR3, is SQTIHQWPATLVQPVGSPLSLECTVEGTSNPNLYWYRQAAGRGLQLLFYSVGIGQISSEVPQNLSASRPQDRQFILSSKKLLLSDSGFYLCAWSLVGAPYEQYFGPGTRLTVT.

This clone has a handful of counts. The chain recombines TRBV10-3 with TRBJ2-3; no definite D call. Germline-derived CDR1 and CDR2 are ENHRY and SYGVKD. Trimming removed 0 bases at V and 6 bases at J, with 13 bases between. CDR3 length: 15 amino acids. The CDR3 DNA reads TGTGCCATCAGTGAGTCGGAAGGCCTCGTCGATACGCAGTATTTT. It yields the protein CAISESEGLVDTQYF.

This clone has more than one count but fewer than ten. The DNA for the CDR3 is TGCGCCAGCAGTGAGTCGGGGTCGCTTCCAAATTCACCCCTCCACTTT. Translation: CASSESGSLPNSPLHF. This rearrangement joins TRBV10-1 to TRBJ1-6; no clear D. Per germline, CDR1 WNHNN and CDR2 SYGVQD (reference sequence). Trimming removed 0 bases at V and 7 bases at J, with 13 bases between. This CDR3 spans 16 amino acids.

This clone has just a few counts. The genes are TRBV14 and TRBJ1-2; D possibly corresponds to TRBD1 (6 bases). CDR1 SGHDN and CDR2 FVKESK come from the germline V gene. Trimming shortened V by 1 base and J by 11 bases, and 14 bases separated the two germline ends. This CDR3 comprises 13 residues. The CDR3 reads CASSQVTGTEYTF. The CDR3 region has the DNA TGTGCCAGCAGCCAAGTTACAGGGACCGAGTACACCTTC.

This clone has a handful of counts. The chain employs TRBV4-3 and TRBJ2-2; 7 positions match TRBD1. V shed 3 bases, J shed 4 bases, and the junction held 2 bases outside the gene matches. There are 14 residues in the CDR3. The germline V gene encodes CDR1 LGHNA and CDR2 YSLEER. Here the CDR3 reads CASSQGQLTGELFF. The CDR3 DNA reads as TGCGCCAGCAGCCAGGGACAGCTCACCGGGGAGCTGTTTTTT.

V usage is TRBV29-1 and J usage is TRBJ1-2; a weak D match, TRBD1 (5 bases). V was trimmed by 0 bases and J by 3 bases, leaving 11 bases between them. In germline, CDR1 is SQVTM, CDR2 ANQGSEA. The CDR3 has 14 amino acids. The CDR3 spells CSVEDRVGDYGYTF. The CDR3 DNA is TGCAGCGTTGAAGACAGGGTTGGGGACTATGGCTACACCTTC.

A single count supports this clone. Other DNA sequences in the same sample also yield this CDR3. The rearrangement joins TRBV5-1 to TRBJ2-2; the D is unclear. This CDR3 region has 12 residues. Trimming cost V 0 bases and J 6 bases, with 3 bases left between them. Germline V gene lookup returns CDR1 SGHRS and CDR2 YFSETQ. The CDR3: CASSLVAGELFF. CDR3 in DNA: TGCGCCAGCAGCTTGGTAGCCGGGGAGCTGTTTTTT.

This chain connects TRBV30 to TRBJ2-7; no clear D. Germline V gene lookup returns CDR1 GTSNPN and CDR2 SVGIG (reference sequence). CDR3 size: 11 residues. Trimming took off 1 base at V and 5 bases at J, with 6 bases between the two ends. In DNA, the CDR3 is TGTGCCTGGAGTGACATCCACGAGCAGTACTTC. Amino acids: CAWSDIHEQYF.

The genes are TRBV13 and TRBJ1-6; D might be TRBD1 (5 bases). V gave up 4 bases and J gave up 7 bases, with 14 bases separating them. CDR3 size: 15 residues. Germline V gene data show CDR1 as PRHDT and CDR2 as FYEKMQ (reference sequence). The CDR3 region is CASSSGHRLNSPLHF. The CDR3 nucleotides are TGTGCCAGCAGCTCAGGGCATCGTCTAAATTCACCCCTCCACTTT.

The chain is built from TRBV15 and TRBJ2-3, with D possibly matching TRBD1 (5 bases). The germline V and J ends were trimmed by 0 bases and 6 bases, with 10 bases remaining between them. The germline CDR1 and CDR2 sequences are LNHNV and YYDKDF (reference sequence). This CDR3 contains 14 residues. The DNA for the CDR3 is TGTGCCACCAGCAGAGATTCAGGGCCGGATACGCAGTATTTT. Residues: CATSRDSGPDTQYF.

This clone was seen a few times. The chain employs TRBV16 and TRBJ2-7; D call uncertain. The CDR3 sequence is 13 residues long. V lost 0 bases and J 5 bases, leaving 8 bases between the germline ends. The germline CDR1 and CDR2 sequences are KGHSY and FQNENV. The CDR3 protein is CASSQSSANEQYF. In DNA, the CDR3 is TGTGCCAGCAGCCAATCGAGCGCAAACGAGCAGTACTTC. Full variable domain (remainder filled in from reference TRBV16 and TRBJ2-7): GEEVAQTPKHLVRGEGQKAKLYCAPIKGHSYVFWYQQVLKNEFKFLISFQNENVFDETGMPKERFSAKCLPNSPCSLEIQATKLEDSAVYFCASSQSSANEQYFGPGTRLTVT.

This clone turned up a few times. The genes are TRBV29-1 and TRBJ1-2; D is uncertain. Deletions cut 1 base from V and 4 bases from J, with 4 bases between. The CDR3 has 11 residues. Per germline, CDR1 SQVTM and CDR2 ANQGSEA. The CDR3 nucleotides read TGCAGCGTTGAAGCGGTCTATGGCTACACCTTC. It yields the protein CSVEAVYGYTF.

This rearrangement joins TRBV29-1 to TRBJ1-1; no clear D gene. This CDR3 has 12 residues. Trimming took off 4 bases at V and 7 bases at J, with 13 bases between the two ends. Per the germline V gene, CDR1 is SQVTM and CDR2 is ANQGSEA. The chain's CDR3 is CSVGGVTNEAFF. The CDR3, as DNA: TGCAGCGTTGGGGGTGTGACCAATGAAGCTTTCTTT.

DNA of the CDR3: TGTGCCAGCAGTGAGGGGTGGGGGGATGGCTACACCTTC. Protein product: CASSEGWGDGYTF. This chain uses TRBV25-1 with TRBJ1-2; tentative D call: TRBD1 (5 bases). Germline values: CDR1 MGHDK, CDR2 SYGVNS. There are 13 residues in the CDR3. V shed 3 bases and J shed 6 bases, with 11 bases lying between them.

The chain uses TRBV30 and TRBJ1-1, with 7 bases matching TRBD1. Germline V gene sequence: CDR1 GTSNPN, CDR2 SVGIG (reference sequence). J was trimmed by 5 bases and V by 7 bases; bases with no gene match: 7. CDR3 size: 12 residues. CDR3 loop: CASRTGGTEAFF. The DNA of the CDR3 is TGTGCCTCGCGGACAGGAGGGACTGAAGCTTTCTTT.

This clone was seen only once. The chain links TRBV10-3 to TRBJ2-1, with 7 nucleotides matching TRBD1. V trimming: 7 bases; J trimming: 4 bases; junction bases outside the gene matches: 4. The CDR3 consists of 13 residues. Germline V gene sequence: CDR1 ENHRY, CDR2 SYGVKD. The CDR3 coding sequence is TGTGCCATCAACCCGACAGGGTACAATGAGCAGTTCTTC. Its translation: CAINPTGYNEQFF.

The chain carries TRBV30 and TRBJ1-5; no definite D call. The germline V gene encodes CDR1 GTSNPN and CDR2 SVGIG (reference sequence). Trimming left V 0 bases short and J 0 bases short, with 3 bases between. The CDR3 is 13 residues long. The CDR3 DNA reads TGTGCCTGGAGTGTTAATAGCAATCAGCCCCAGCATTTT. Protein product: CAWSVNSNQPQHF.

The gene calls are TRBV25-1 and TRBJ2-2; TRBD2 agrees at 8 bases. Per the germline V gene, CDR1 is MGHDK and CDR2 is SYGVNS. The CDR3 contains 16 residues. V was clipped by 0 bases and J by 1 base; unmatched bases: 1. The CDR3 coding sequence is TGTGCCAGCAGTGAATACGGGAGGGGGAACACCGGGGAGCTGTTTTTT. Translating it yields CASSEYGRGNTGELFF.

CDR3 coding DNA: TGTGCCAGCAGGGCCGGGGGCTATTACAATGAGCAGTTCTTC. Translation: CASRAGGYYNEQFF. V and J are TRBV2 and TRBJ2-1; D could derive from TRBD1 or TRBD2 (6 bases each). This CDR3 spans 14 amino acids. With 6 bases removed from V and 4 bases from J, the gap between germline ends came to 13 bases. Germline CDR1 reads SNHLY; CDR2 reads FYNNEI.

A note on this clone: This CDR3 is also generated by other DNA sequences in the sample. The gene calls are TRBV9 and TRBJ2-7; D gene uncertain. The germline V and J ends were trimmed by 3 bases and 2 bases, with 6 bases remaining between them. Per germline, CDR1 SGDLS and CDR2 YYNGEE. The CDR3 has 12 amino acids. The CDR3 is CASSGGTYEQYF. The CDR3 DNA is TGTGCCAGCAGCGGAGGAACCTACGAGCAGTACTTC.

The CDR3 nucleotides read TGCGCCAGCAGCCAAGATACGGTAACTGAAGCTTTCTTT. Protein sequence: CASSQDTVTEAFF. The V and J genes are TRBV4-3 and TRBJ1-1, with unresolved D. CDR1 and CDR2 (germline): LGHNA, YSLEER. Trimming took off 0 bases at V and 5 bases at J, with 7 bases between the two ends. This CDR3 region has 13 residues.

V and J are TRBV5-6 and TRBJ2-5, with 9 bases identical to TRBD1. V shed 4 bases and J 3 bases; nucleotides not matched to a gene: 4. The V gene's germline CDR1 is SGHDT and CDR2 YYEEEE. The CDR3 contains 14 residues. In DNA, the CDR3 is TGTGCCAGCAGCCAGGGACAGGGTGAAGAGACCCAGTACTTC. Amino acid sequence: CASSQGQGEETQYF.